The 25 T cell receptor beta chains reported below all come from one sample, sequenced in a study of cytomegalovirus exposure and HLA in healthy donors. Sequencing was performed with immunoSEQ multiplex PCR; in TCRdb, only in-frame clones are kept and a portion is missing. The data hold about 73,000 clones, with approximately 95% observed a single time. The sequencing sample was made of PBMCs. These receptors were taken from a man between 18 and 29 years old in good health and CMV-seronegative.

The gene calls are TRBV5-8 and TRBJ1-5, with D maybe TRBD1 (5 bases). V was shortened by 7 bases and J by 0 bases, with 17 bases between the two germline ends. The CDR3 runs 16 residues. Germline V gene sequence: CDR1 SGHTS, CDR2 YDEGEE. CDR3 DNA: TGTGCCAGCGAACAGGAGATATACTATAGCAATCAGCCCCAGCATTTT. Its protein product is CASEQEIYYSNQPQHF.

The J gene is TRBJ2-3, the V gene TRBV30, with D perhaps matching TRBD1 (6 bases). CDR1 is GTSNPN, CDR2 SVGIG, per germline (reference sequence). The CDR3 runs 12 residues. Trimming removed 2 bases at V and 6 bases at J, with 9 bases between. For the CDR3, the DNA is TGTGCCTGGAGTACTACAGGGGATACGCAGTATTTT. Translation: CAWSTTGDTQYF.

The V call is TRBV28, the J call TRBJ1-3, with a weak D call TRBD1 (5 bases). The CDR3 totals 12 residues. CDR1 is MDHEN and CDR2 is SYDVKM in the germline V gene. The V end lost 7 bases, the J end lost 3 bases, and 7 bases lay between the germline ends. The CDR3 here is CASTGYGNTIYF. CDR3 nucleotide sequence: TGTGCCAGCACAGGGTATGGAAACACCATATATTTT.

The chain recombines TRBV6-1 with TRBJ2-5; D is ambiguous. Trimming stripped 4 bases from V and 5 bases from J, with 5 bases between. The CDR3 contains 11 residues. Germline CDR1 MNHNS, CDR2 SASEGT. The CDR3 region has the DNA TGTGCCAGCAGTGCTTTTGAGACCCAGTACTTC. Its protein product is CASSAFETQYF.

This chain uses TRBV7-9 with TRBJ1-2, with D possibly TRBD1 on 6 matching bases. The CDR3 is made up of 14 amino acids. Trimming cost V 6 bases and J 2 bases, with 13 bases left between them. Germline V gene lookup returns CDR1 SEHNR and CDR2 FQNEAQ (reference sequence). CDR3 DNA sequence: TGTGCCAGCAGTCCTATAACAGGGAACTATGGCTACACCTTC. This gives the protein CASSPITGNYGYTF. Full variable domain (missing parts from reference TRBV7-9 and TRBJ1-2): DTGVSQNPRHKITKRGQNVTFRCDPISEHNRLYWYRQTLGQGPEFLTYFQNEAQLEKSRLLSDRFSAERPKGSFSTLEIQRTEQGDSAMYLCASSPITGNYGYTFGSGTRLTVV.

This rearrangement joins TRBV13 to TRBJ2-5, with a possible D match to TRBD2 (6 bases). The germline gives CDR1 PRHDT, CDR2 FYEKMQ (reference sequence). The V gene lost 2 bases and the J gene lost 5 bases, with 18 bases spanning the gap. The CDR3 runs to 16 residues. CDR3 region: CASSLNPAGWGETQYF. The CDR3, as DNA: TGTGCCAGCAGCTTAAATCCAGCGGGCTGGGGGGAGACCCAGTACTTC.

J is TRBJ1-2 and V is TRBV9; D is perhaps TRBD1 (5 bases). The V gene lost 2 bases and the J gene lost 2 bases, with 16 bases spanning the gap. The CDR3 loop spans 16 amino acids. The germline CDR1 and CDR2 sequences are SGDLS and YYNGEE. The CDR3 loop is CASSVGEEWANYGYTF. As DNA, the CDR3 is TGTGCCAGCAGCGTGGGGGAGGAGTGGGCAAACTATGGCTACACCTTC.

This clone was seen just once. The V gene is TRBV10-2, the J gene TRBJ2-1; 7 bases match TRBD2. The CDR3 spans 16 residues. Germline CDR1 is WSHSY and CDR2 is SAAADI. V was clipped by 2 bases and J by 2 bases; unmatched bases: 6. The CDR3: CASSERAGGAYNEQFF. The CDR3 DNA reads TGCGCCAGCAGTGAGAGAGCTGGGGGGGCCTACAATGAGCAGTTCTTC.

The chain couples TRBV4-3 to TRBJ2-7; 9 bases are shared with TRBD1. After removal of 2 bases from V and 2 bases from J, the junction contained 4 bases not matched to a gene. The CDR3 consists of 15 residues. Germline CDR1 LGHNA, CDR2 YSLEER. The DNA for the CDR3 is TGCGCCAGCAGCCAAAATACAGGGGGCACCTACGAGCAGTACTTC. Residues: CASSQNTGGTYEQYF.

This chain joins TRBV7-8 and TRBJ2-5; 9 bases are shared with TRBD2. Per the germline V gene, CDR1 is SGHVS and CDR2 is FQNEAQ. The J segment lost 1 base and the V segment lost 3 bases, leaving 3 bases of the junction unmatched. The CDR3 has 15 residues. The CDR3: CASSFQRGAQETQYF. DNA of the CDR3: TGTGCCAGCAGCTTCCAGCGGGGGGCCCAAGAGACCCAGTACTTC.

This clone was recorded only once. The chain is built from TRBV7-3 and TRBJ2-3, with 7 bases fitting TRBD2. Trimming took 8 bases from V and 2 from J; bases not matched to a gene: 7. Germline lookup yields CDR1 SGHTA and CDR2 FQGTGA. The CDR3 runs 14 residues. CDR3 region: CASGRGGITDTQYF. The CDR3 DNA sequence: TGTGCCAGCGGCCGCGGGGGTATCACAGATACGCAGTATTTT.

This clone was seen just once. The CDR3 DNA sequence: TGTGCCAGCAGTTTATCGACAGGGTCTGGTGGCTACACCTTC. Residues: CASSLSTGSGGYTF. The chain links TRBV27 to TRBJ1-2; 7 bases fit TRBD1. Germline V gene data show CDR1 as MNHEY and CDR2 as SMNVEV (reference sequence). The CDR3 consists of 14 residues. After removal of 0 bases from V and 7 bases from J, the junction contained 5 bases not matched to a gene.

CDR3 residues: CTSRGGGETQYF. The CDR3 DNA reads TGCACCAGCAGGGGCGGGGGGGAGACCCAGTACTTC. The gene calls are TRBV1 and TRBJ2-5; the table's D gene call, TRBD2, was not cross checked with the DNA. TRBV1 is noted as a pseudogene. This CDR3 is built from 12 residues.

The rearrangement joins TRBV5-1 to TRBJ1-1, with TRBD1 matching 8 bases. The CDR3 has 17 residues. V was clipped by 6 bases and J by 7 bases; unmatched bases: 20. Germline V lookup: CDR1 SGHRS, CDR2 YFSETQ. CDR3 loop: CASTPLMQGARRGEAFF. DNA for the CDR3: TGCGCCAGCACCCCACTGATGCAGGGGGCCAGACGTGGTGAAGCTTTCTTT.

For this clone: The sample has other DNA sequences that encode this CDR3 too. The V and J genes are TRBV5-1 and TRBJ1-2; weak D call: TRBD1 (6 bases). The CDR3 extends over 13 amino acids. V lost 0 bases and J 3 bases, leaving 6 bases between the germline ends. Germline CDR1 is SGHRS and CDR2 is YFSETQ. The chain's CDR3 is CASSLDRDYGYTF. CDR3 nucleotide sequence: TGCGCCAGCAGCTTGGACAGGGACTATGGCTACACCTTC. The entire variable domain, with the rest obtained from reference TRBV5-1 and TRBJ1-2, is as follows: KAGVTQTPRYLIKTRGQQVTLSCSPISGHRSVSWYQQTPGQGLQFLFEYFSETQRNKGNFPGRFSGRQFSNSRSEMNVSTLELGDSALYLCASSLDRDYGYTFGSGTRLTVV.

The rearrangement joins TRBV19 to TRBJ2-3; D remains ambiguous. CDR3 length equals 15 residues. V lost 5 bases, J lost 0 bases, and 12 bases lay in between. Germline CDR1 reads LNHDA; CDR2 reads SQIVND (reference sequence). CDR3: CASSPDTSSTDTQYF. As DNA, the CDR3 is TGTGCCAGTAGTCCTGACACCTCAAGCACAGATACGCAGTATTTT.

The chain couples TRBV29-1 to TRBJ2-2; D call uncertain. This CDR3 has 15 amino acids. CDR1 and CDR2 from the germline V gene are SQVTM and ANQGSEA. V lost 7 bases and J 2 bases, leaving 17 bases between the germline ends. CDR3 DNA sequence: TGCAGCGGCAACCAGATACAGTCAAACACCGGGGAGCTGTTTTTT. This codes for CSGNQIQSNTGELFF.

The chain carries TRBV5-4 and TRBJ2-2; no reliable D call. CDR1 and CDR2 from the germline V gene are SGHNT and YYREEE (reference sequence). V gave up 0 bases and J gave up 0 bases, with 6 bases separating them. The CDR3 is 15 residues long. Here the CDR3 reads CASSLGHSNTGELFF. DNA for the CDR3: TGTGCCAGCAGCTTGGGACATTCGAACACCGGGGAGCTGTTTTTT.

The V call is TRBV19, the J call TRBJ2-5; D gene ambiguous. Per germline, CDR1 LNHDA and CDR2 SQIVND (reference sequence). The ends were cut back, 6 bases at V and 0 bases at J, with 17 bases in the middle. This CDR3 is 16 amino acids long. The CDR3 bases are TGTGCCAGTAGCCCTGGTAGGAGCATCGACCAAGAGACCCAGTACTTC. Translated: CASSPGRSIDQETQYF.

The chain carries TRBV15 and TRBJ1-2; TRBD1 might be the D (5 bases). Germline CDR1 and CDR2: LNHNV and YYDKDF (reference sequence). With 0 bases removed from V and 0 bases from J, the gap between germline ends came to 20 bases. The length of the CDR3 is 19 residues. The CDR3 DNA reads TGTGCCACCAGCAGAGATGAAGGGACTCAAGGTGCCGCTAACTATGGCTACACCTTC. Protein sequence: CATSRDEGTQGAANYGYTF. Filled out from reference TRBV15 and TRBJ1-2, the complete variable domain reads DAMVIQNPRYQVTQFGKPVTLSCSQTLNHNVMYWYQQKSSQAPKLLFHYYDKDFNNEADTPDNFQSRRPNTSFCFLDIRSPGLGDTAMYLCATSRDEGTQGAANYGYTFGSGTRLTVV.

This chain links TRBV7-2 with TRBJ1-2; 7 bases fit TRBD1. V lost 4 bases to trimming and J lost 5 bases; unmatched junction nucleotides: 10. CDR3 length: 15 residues. Germline assignment: CDR1 SGHTA and CDR2 FQGNSA. Here the CDR3 DNA reads TGTGCCAGCAGCTCCCCCTCGACAGGGTTGTATGGCTACACCTTC. This gives the protein CASSSPSTGLYGYTF.

The genes are TRBV6-5 and TRBJ1-4; 10 bases match TRBD1. CDR1 and CDR2 (germline): MNHEY, SVGAGI. The CDR3 contains 13 residues. The V and J ends lost 2 bases and 10 bases, in that order; junction bases with no gene match: 1. The CDR3 sequence is CASSYGQGVKLFF. The CDR3 DNA follows: TGTGCCAGCAGTTACGGACAGGGGGTAAAACTGTTTTTT.

V and J are TRBV6-6 and TRBJ1-1, with D hard to call. CDR1 is MNHNY, CDR2 SVGAGI, per germline (reference sequence). Trimming pared 3 bases from V and 4 bases from J, leaving 6 bases between. The CDR3 is made up of 12 amino acids. DNA of the CDR3: TGTGCCAGCAGTTATCTGGCCACTGAAGCTTTCTTT. Residues: CASSYLATEAFF.

This chain uses TRBV4-2 with TRBJ2-3; D might be TRBD2 (7 bases). CDR1 and CDR2 from the germline V gene are LGHNA and YNFKEQ. CDR3 length equals 16 residues. Between the trimmed V and J ends, which lost 0 bases and 4 bases, there was a span of 14 bases. The CDR3 loop reads CASSQDRGGAPDTQYF. CDR3 in DNA: TGTGCCAGCAGCCAAGATAGGGGGGGGGCCCCAGATACGCAGTATTTT.

The rearrangement joins TRBV14 to TRBJ2-1, with D possibly TRBD2 on 6 matching bases. In germline, CDR1 is SGHDN, CDR2 FVKESK. This CDR3 is 15 amino acids long. V was shortened by 6 bases and J by 8 bases, with 20 bases between the two germline ends. The CDR3 here is CASSLTWAGGDEQFF. CDR3 sequence (DNA): TGTGCCAGCAGTCTTACCTGGGCCGGCGGGGATGAGCAGTTCTTC.